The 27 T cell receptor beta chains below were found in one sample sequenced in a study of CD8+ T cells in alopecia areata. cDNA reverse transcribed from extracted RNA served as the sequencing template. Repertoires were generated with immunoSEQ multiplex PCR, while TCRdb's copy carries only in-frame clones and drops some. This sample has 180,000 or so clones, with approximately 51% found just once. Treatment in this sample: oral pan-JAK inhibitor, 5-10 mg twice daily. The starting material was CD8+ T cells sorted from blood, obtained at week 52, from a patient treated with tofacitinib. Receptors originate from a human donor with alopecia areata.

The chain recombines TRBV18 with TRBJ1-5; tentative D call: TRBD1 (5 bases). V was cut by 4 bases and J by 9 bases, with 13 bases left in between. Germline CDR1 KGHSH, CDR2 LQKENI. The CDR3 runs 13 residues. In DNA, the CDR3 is TGTGCCAGCTCACTGGGACTAAACGGGCCCCAGCATTTT. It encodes CASSLGLNGPQHF. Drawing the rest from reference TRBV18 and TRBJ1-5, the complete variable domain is NAGVMQNPRHLVRRRGQEARLRCSPMKGHSHVYWYRQLPEEGLKFMVYLQKENIIDESGMPKERFSAEFPKEGPSILRIQQVVRGDSAAYFCASSLGLNGPQHFGDGTRLSIL.

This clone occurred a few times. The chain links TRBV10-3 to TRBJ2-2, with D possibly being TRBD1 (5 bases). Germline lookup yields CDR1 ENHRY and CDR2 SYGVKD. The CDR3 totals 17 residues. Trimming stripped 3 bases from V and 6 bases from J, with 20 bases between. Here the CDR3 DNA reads TGTGCCATCAGTGACGGTCGGCAGGGTGGGATGTCCGGGGAGCTGTTTTTT. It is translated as CAISDGRQGGMSGELFF.

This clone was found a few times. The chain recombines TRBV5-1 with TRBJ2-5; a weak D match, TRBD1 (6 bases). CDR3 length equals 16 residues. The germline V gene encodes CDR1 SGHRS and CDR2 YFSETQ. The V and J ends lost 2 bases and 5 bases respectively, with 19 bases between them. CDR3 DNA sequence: TGCGCCAGCAGCTTTCGTTCGACAGGCACTCGGGAGACCCAGTACTTC. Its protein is CASSFRSTGTRETQYF.

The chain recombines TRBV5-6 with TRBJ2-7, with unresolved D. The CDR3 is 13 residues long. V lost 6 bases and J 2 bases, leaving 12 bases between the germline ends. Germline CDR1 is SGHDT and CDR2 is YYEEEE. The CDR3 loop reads CASNGQRTYEQYF. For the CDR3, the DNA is TGTGCCAGCAACGGTCAACGAACCTACGAGCAGTACTTC.

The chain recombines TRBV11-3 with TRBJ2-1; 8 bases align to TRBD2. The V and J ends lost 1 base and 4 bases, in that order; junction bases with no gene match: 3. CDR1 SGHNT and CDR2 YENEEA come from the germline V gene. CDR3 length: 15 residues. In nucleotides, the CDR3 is TGTGCCAGCAGCTTAGTTAGCGGGGCATACAATGAGCAGTTCTTC. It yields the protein CASSLVSGAYNEQFF. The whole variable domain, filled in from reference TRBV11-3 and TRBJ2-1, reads EAGVVQSPRYKIIEKKQPVAFWCNPISGHNTLYWYLQNLGQGPELLIRYENEEAVDDSQLPKDRFSAERLKGVDSTLKIQPAELGDSAVYLCASSLVSGAYNEQFFGPGTRLTVL.

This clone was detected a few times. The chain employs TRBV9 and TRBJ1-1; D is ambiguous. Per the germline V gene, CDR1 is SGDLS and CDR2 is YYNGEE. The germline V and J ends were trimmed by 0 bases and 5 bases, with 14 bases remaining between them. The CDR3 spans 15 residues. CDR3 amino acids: CASSVVSAEETEAFF. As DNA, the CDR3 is TGTGCCAGCAGCGTAGTATCGGCCGAAGAAACTGAAGCTTTCTTT.

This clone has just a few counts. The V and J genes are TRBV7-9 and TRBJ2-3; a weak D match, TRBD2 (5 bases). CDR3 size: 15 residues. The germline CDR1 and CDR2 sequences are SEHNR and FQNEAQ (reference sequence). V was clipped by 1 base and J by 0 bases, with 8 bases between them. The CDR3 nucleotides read TGTGCCAGCAGCTTAGGAACTAGAAGCACAGATACGCAGTATTTT. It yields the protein CASSLGTRSTDTQYF.

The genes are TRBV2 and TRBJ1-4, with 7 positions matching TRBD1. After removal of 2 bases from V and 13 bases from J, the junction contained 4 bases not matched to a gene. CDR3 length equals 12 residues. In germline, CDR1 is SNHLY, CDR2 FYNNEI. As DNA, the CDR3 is TGTGCCAGCAGTGAACGACAGGGCATACTGTTTTTT. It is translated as CASSERQGILFF.

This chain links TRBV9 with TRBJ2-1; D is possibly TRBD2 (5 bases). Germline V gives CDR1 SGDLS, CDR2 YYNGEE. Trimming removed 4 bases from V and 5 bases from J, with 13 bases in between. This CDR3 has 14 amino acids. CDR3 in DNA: TGTGCCAGCAGCCCCCAACAGAGGGACAATGAGCAGTTCTTC. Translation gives CASSPQQRDNEQFF.

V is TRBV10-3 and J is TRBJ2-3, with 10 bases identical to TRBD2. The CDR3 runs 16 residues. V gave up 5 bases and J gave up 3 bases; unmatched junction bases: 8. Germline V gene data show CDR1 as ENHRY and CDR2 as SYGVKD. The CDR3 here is CAISPGTSVGTDTQYF. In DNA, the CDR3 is TGTGCCATCAGTCCCGGGACTAGCGTAGGGACAGATACGCAGTATTTT.

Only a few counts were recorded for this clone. This chain's CDR3 is CASSLVSTDTQYF. The DNA for the CDR3 is TGTGCCAGCAGCTTAGTTAGCACAGATACGCAGTATTTT. The rearrangement links TRBV11-2 to TRBJ2-3; D is ambiguous. CDR3 length: 13 amino acids. The germline CDR1 and CDR2 sequences are SGHAT and FQNNGV. Trimming pared 1 base from V and 0 bases from J, leaving 2 bases between.

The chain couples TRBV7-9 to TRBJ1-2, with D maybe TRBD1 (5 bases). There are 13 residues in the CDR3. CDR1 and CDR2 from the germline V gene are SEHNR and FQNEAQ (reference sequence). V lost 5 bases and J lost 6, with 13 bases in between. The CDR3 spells CASSPSWDDGYTF. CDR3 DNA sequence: TGTGCCAGCAGCCCCTCCTGGGACGATGGCTACACCTTC.

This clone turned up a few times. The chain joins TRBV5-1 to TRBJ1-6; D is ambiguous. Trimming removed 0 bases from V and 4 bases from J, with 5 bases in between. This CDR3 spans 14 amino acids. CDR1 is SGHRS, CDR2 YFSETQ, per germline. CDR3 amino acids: CASSLGEYNSPLHF. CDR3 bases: TGCGCCAGCAGCTTGGGAGAGTATAATTCACCCCTCCACTTT.

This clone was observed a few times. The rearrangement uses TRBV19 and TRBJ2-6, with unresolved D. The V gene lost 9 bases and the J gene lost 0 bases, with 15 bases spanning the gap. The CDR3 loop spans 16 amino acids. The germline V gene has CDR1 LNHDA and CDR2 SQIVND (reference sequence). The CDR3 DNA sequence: TGTGCCAGCCTCAAGGAATACTCCTCTGGGGCCAACGTCCTGACTTTC. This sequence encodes CASLKEYSSGANVLTF.

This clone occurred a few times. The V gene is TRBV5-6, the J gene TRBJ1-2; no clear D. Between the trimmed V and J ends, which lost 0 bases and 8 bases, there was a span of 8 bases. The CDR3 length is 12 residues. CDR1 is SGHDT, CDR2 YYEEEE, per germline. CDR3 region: CASSLGLGGYTF. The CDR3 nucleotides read TGTGCCAGCAGCTTGGGATTGGGAGGCTACACCTTC.

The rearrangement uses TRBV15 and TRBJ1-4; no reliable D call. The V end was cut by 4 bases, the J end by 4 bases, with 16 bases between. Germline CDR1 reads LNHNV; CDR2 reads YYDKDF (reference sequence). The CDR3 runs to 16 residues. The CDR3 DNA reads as TGTGCCACCAGCACGACCGGACTCGAACTTAATGAAAAACTGTTTTTT. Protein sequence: CATSTTGLELNEKLFF.

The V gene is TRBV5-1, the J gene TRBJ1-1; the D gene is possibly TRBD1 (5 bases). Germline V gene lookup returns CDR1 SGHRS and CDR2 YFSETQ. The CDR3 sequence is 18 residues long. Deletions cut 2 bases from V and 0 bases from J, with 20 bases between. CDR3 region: CASSFYHDAEGVNTEAFF. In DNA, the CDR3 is TGCGCCAGCAGCTTTTATCACGACGCCGAAGGGGTGAACACTGAAGCTTTCTTT.

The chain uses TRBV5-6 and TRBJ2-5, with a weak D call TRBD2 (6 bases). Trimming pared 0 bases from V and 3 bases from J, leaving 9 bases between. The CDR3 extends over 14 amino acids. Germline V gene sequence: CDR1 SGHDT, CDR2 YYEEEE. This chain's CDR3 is CASSLGDLEETQYF. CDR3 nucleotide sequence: TGTGCCAGCAGCTTGGGGGACTTAGAAGAGACCCAGTACTTC.

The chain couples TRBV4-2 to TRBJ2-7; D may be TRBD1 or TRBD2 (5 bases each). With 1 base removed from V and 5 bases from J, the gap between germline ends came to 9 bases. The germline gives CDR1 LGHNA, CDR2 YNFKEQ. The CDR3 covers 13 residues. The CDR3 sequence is CASSQVLGDEQYF. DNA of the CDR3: TGTGCCAGCAGCCAAGTGCTGGGGGACGAGCAGTACTTC.

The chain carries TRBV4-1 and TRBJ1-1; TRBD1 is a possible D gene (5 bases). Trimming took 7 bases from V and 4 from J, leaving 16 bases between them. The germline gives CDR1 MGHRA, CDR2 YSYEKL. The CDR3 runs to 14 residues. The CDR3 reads CASTPSRARTEAFF. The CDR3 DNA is TGCGCCAGCACCCCAAGCAGGGCCCGCACTGAAGCTTTCTTT.

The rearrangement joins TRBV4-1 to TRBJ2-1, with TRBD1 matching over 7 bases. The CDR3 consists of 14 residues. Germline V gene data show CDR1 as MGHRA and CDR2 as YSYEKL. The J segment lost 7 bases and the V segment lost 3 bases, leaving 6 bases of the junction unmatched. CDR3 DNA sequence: TGCGCCAGCAGCCACCGGGACAGCCAAAATGAGCAGTTCTTC. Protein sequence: CASSHRDSQNEQFF.

Written as DNA, the CDR3 is TGTGCCAGCAGCTTAGGAACAGGGGGCGCCTATGGCTACACCTTC. Residues: CASSLGTGGAYGYTF. V usage is TRBV7-2 and J usage is TRBJ1-2; 9 bases are a match to TRBD1. The CDR3 consists of 15 residues. The germline V gene encodes CDR1 SGHTA and CDR2 FQGNSA. V was clipped by 1 base and J by 4 bases; unmatched bases: 4.

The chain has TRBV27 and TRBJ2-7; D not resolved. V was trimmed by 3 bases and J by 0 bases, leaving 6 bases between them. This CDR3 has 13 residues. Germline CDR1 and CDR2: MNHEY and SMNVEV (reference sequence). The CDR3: CASSFDGSYEQYF. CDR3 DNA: TGTGCCAGCAGTTTTGACGGCTCCTACGAGCAGTACTTC.

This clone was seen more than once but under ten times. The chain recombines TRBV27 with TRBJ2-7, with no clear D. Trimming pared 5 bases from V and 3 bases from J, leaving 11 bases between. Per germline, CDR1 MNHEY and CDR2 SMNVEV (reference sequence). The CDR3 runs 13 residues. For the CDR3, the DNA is TGTGCCAGCAGTCCCGGACGCCTCTACGAGCAGTACTTC. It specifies CASSPGRLYEQYF.

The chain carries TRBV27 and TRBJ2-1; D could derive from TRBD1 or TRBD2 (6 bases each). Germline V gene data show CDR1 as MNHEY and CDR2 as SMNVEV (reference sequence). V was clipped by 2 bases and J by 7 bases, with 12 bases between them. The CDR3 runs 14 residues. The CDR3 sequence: CASSLGGRVNEQFF. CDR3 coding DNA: TGTGCCAGCAGTTTAGGGGGGCGCGTAAATGAGCAGTTCTTC.

The CDR3 protein is CASTDAGTGKDTQYF. Here the CDR3 DNA reads TGTGCCAGCACCGATGCCGGGACAGGGAAAGATACGCAGTATTTT. This chain uses TRBV7-9 with TRBJ2-3, with 9 nucleotides matching TRBD1. Germline-derived CDR1 and CDR2 are SEHNR and FQNEAQ (reference sequence). CDR3 size: 15 residues. Trimming at V came to 7 bases and at J to 5 bases, leaving 10 bases not matched to a gene.

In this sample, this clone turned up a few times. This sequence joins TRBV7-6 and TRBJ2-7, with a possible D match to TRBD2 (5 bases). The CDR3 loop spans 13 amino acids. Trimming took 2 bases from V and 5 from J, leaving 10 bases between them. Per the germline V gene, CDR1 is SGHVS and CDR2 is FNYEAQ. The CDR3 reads CASSLIVSDEQYF. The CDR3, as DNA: TGTGCCAGCAGCTTAATTGTTAGCGACGAGCAGTACTTC.